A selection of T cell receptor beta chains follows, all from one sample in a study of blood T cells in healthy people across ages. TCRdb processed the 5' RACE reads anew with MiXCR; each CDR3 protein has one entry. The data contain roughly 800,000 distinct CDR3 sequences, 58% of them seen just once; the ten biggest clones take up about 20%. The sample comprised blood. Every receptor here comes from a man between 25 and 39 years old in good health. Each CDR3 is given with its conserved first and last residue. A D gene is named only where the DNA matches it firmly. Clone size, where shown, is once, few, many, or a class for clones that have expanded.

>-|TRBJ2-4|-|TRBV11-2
CASSSHTGAKNIQYF
TGTGCCAGCAGCTCACATACAGGAGCCAAAAACATTCAGTACTTC
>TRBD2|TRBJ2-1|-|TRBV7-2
CASRISGSLNNEQFF
TGTGCCAGCAGGATTAGCGGGAGTCTGAACAATGAGCAGTTCTTC
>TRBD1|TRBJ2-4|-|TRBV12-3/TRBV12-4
CASSFFSGQGYIQYF
TGTGCCAGCAGTTTTTTCTCGGGACAGGGATACATTCAGTACTTC
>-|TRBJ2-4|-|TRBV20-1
CSAPQNIQYF
TGCAGTGCTCCACAAAACATTCAGTACTTC
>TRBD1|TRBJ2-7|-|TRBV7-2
CASSADRVSYEQYF
TGTGCCAGCAGCGCAGACAGGGTGTCCTACGAGCAGTACTTC
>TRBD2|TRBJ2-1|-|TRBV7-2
CASSPRAGTQFF
TGTGCCAGCAGCCCCCGAGCGGGGACGCAGTTCTTC
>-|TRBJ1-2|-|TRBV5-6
CASSFASGRGYTF
TGTGCCAGCAGCTTTGCCTCAGGTAGAGGCTACACCTTC
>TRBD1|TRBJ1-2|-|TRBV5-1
CASIGQALYGYTF
TGCGCCAGCATAGGACAGGCACTCTATGGCTACACCTTC
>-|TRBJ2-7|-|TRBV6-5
CASSAWGPAEQYF
TGTGCCAGCAGTGCCTGGGGTCCGGCCGAGCAGTACTTC
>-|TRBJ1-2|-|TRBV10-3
CAISEPYRQETNYGYTF
TGTGCCATCAGTGAGCCATACCGACAGGAAACTAACTATGGCTACACCTTC
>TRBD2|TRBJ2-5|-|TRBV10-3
CAISVGGLAGTQETQYF
TGTGCCATCAGTGTAGGGGGACTAGCGGGAACCCAAGAGACCCAGTACTTC
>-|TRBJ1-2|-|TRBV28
CASRVPGSGELGGGYTF
TGTGCCAGCAGAGTCCCGGGCTCCGGCGAACTCGGAGGGGGCTACACCTTC
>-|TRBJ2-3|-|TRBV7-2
CASSSLYTDTQYF
TGTGCCAGCAGCTCCCTGTACACAGATACGCAGTATTTT
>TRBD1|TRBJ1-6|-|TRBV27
CASTWTGALGSSPLHF
TGTGCCAGCACTTGGACAGGGGCCCTCGGGAGTTCACCCCTCCACTTT
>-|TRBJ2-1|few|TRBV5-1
CASSSWGHGGGYQYNEQFF
TGCGCCAGCTCATCTTGGGGCCACGGGGGTGGATATCAGTACAATGAGCAGTTCTTC
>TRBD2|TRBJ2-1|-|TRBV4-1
CASSQGVAGGHNEQFF
TGCGCCAGCAGCCAGGGGGTGGCGGGGGGACACAATGAGCAGTTCTTC
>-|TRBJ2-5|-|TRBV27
CASSLRAFSGETQYF
TGTGCCAGCAGTTTAAGAGCTTTTTCTGGGGAGACCCAGTACTTC
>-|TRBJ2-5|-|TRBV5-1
CASSRDLAEETQYF
TGCGCCAGCAGCAGGGACCTAGCAGAAGAGACCCAGTACTTC
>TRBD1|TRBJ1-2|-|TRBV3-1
CASSRNPTGARGYTF
TGTGCCAGCAGCCGCAACCCGACAGGGGCACGGGGCTACACCTTC
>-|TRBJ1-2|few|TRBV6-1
CASSAVIGGLFYTF
TGTGCCAGCAGTGCTGTCATTGGAGGGCTTTTCTACACCTTC
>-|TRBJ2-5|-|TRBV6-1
CASSENLGTQYF
TGTGCCAGCAGTGAGAACTTAGGGACCCAGTACTTC
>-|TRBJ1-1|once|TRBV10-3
CAISAGPGDTEAFF
TGTGCCATCAGTGCAGGGCCGGGGGACACTGAAGCTTTCTTT
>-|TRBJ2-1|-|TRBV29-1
CSVMPANEQFF
TGCAGCGTGATGCCGGCGAATGAGCAGTTCTTC
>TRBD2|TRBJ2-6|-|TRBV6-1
CASRLAGSPGANVLTF
TGTGCCAGCAGGCTAGCGGGATCTCCCGGGGCCAACGTCCTGACTTTC
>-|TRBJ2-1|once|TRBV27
CASSLDWGLSHNEQFF
TGTGCCAGCAGTTTGGACTGGGGGCTCTCCCACAATGAGCAGTTCTTC
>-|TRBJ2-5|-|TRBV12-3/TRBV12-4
CASSQQSGETQYF
TGTGCCAGCAGCCAGCAAAGCGGGGAGACCCAGTACTTC
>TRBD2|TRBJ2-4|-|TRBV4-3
CASSQDRAGVYNIQYF
TGCGCCAGCAGCCAAGATCGGGCGGGAGTTTATAACATTCAGTACTTC
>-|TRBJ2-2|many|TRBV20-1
CSARRPANTGELFF
TGCAGTGCTAGAAGGCCCGCGAACACCGGGGAGCTGTTTTTT
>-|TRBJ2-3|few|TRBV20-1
CSARGGAGFTDTQYF
TGCAGTGCTAGAGGTGGTGCGGGGTTCACAGATACGCAGTATTTT
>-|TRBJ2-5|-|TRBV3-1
CASSQAGEKTQYF
TGTGCCAGCAGCCAAGCCGGAGAGAAGACCCAGTACTTC
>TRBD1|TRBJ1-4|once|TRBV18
CASSPKDRVDEKLFF
TGTGCCAGCTCACCCAAGGACAGGGTCGACGAAAAACTGTTTTTT
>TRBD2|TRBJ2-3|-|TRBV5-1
CASGRLGGSGTDTQYF
TGCGCCAGCGGACGATTGGGGGGGTCAGGCACAGATACGCAGTATTTT
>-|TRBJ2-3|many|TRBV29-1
CSVGKAVTTDTQYF
TGCAGCGTTGGAAAAGCGGTGACCACAGATACGCAGTATTTT
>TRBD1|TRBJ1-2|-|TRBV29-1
CSVTQGAGGYGYTF
TGCAGCGTTACTCAGGGGGCAGGAGGCTATGGCTACACCTTC
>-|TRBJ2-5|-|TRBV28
CASSWAALGQYF
TGTGCCAGCAGTTGGGCAGCGTTGGGGCAGTACTTC
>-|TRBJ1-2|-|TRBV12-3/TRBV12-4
CASSAGTAQVSYTF
TGTGCCAGCAGCGCAGGGACCGCCCAAGTCAGCTACACCTTC
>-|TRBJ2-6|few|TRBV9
CASSTYQNSGANVLTF
TGTGCCAGCAGCACATACCAGAACTCTGGGGCCAACGTCCTGACTTTC
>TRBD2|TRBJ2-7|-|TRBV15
CATSPGGEHYEQYF
TGTGCCACCAGCCCGGGAGGGGAACACTACGAGCAGTACTTC
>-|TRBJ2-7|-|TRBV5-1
CASSVATDSYEQYF
TGCGCCAGCAGCGTGGCTACGGACAGCTACGAGCAGTACTTC
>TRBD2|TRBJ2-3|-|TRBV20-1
CSARAGLNTDTQYF
TGCAGTGCTAGAGCGGGACTAAACACAGATACGCAGTATTTT
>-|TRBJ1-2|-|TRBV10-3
CAISGTENYGYTF
TGTGCCATCAGTGGGACGGAAAACTATGGCTACACCTTC
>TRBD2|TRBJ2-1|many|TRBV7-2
CASSLPPGTSGGAIRNEQFF
TGTGCCAGCAGCTTACCCCCCGGGACTAGCGGGGGGGCCATTAGAAATGAGCAGTTCTTC
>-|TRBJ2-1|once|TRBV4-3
CASSPLRGWGEDEQFF
TGCGCCAGCAGCCCTCTCCGGGGTTGGGGAGAGGATGAGCAGTTCTTC
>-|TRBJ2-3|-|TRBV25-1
CASSGGGSDTQYF
TGTGCCAGCAGTGGCGGTGGGTCAGATACGCAGTATTTT
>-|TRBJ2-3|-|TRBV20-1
CSASPEMQDTQYF
TGCAGTGCTAGCCCGGAGATGCAAGATACGCAGTATTTT
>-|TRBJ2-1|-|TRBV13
CASRVGPDYNEQFF
TGTGCCAGCCGCGTGGGCCCGGATTACAATGAGCAGTTCTTC
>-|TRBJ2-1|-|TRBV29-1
CSVLAYSHNEQFF
TGCAGCGTTCTAGCGTACAGTCACAATGAGCAGTTCTTC
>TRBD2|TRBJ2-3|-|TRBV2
CASMRTSGDTQYF
TGTGCCAGCATGAGGACTAGTGGAGATACGCAGTATTTT
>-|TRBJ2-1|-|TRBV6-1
CASSETLASEQFF
TGTGCCAGCAGTGAGACACTAGCATCTGAGCAGTTCTTC
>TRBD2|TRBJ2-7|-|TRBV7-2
CASRPLAGGTYEQYF
TGTGCCAGCAGACCCCTAGCGGGAGGGACCTACGAGCAGTACTTC
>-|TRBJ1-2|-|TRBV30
CAWKGVRYGYTF
TGTGCCTGGAAAGGGGTTCGGTATGGCTACACCTTC
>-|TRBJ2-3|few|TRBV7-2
CASRLSGTDTQYF
TGTGCCAGCAGACTTAGTGGCACAGATACGCAGTATTTT
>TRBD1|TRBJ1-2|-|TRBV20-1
CSASESGTGTGYTF
TGCAGTGCTAGCGAGTCCGGGACAGGGACTGGCTACACCTTC
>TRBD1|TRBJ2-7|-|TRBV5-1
CASSGQGEIYEQYF
TGCGCCAGCAGCGGACAGGGGGAGATATACGAGCAGTACTTC
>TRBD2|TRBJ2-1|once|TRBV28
CASSSPSGGTNEQFF
TGTGCCAGCAGTTCCCCTAGCGGGGGAACGAATGAGCAGTTCTTC
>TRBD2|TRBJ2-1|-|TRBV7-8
CASSWTSGGHSYNEQFF
TGTGCCAGCAGCTGGACTAGCGGAGGTCACTCCTACAATGAGCAGTTCTTC
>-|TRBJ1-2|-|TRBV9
CACSVAGGSYYGYTF
TGTGCCTGCAGCGTAGCTGGGGGGTCGTACTATGGCTACACCTTC
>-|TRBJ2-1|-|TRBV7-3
CASSFSIQSEQFF
TGTGCCAGCAGCTTTTCTATTCAGTCGGAGCAGTTCTTC
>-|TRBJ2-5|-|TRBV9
CASSVGLGQETQYF
TGTGCCAGCAGCGTAGGTCTCGGCCAAGAGACCCAGTACTTC
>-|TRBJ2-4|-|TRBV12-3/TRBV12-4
CASRVDWGVTKNIQYF
TGTGCCAGCAGGGTCGATTGGGGGGTAACCAAAAACATTCAGTACTTC